Presented here are 21 T cell receptor beta chains from one specimen sequenced in a study of cytomegalovirus exposure and HLA in healthy donors. The PCR ran on 60 Vbeta and 13 Jbeta primers. Clones were read by immunoSEQ multiplex PCR, and TCRdb kept only the in-frame ones, dropping some. Of approximately 150,000 clones in the sample, about 80% were seen once. Input material: PBMCs. These TCRs come from a woman in her late teens or twenties in good health and CMV-seropositive.

The chain employs TRBV5-1 and TRBJ2-7; D is perhaps TRBD2 (7 bases). CDR3 length equals 15 residues. Germline CDR1 SGHRS, CDR2 YFSETQ. Deletions cut 0 bases from V and 1 base from J, with 11 bases between. The CDR3 DNA sequence: TGCGCCAGCAGCTTGGGCGCGGGGGCATCCTACGAGCAGTACTTC. It is translated as CASSLGAGASYEQYF.

The gene calls are TRBV19 and TRBJ1-5; D uncertain. V shed 4 bases and J shed 0 bases, with 10 bases lying between them. This CDR3 has 15 amino acids. Germline CDR1 and CDR2: LNHDA and SQIVND (reference sequence). CDR3: CASSSQHYSNQPQHF. The DNA for the CDR3 is TGTGCCAGTAGTAGCCAACACTATAGCAATCAGCCCCAGCATTTT.

This CDR3 is CSFRVGVDEQYF. As DNA, the CDR3 is TGCAGCTTCCGGGTGGGTGTTGACGAGCAGTACTTC. The chain links TRBV29-1 to TRBJ2-7; D gene ambiguous. Per the germline V gene, CDR1 is SQVTM and CDR2 is ANQGSEA. V shed 8 bases and J shed 5 bases, with 16 bases lying between them. There are 12 residues in the CDR3.

The genes are TRBV9 and TRBJ1-2, with D unclear. Germline loops: CDR1 SGDLS, CDR2 YYNGEE. This CDR3 region has 12 residues. V was pared by 0 bases and J by 8 bases, with 8 bases between. In DNA form, the CDR3 reads TGTGCCAGCAGCGTAGGTGGAGGCGGCTACACCTTC. Its protein product is CASSVGGGGYTF.

The rearrangement links TRBV19 to TRBJ1-1, with 7 bases that match TRBD1. Germline lookup yields CDR1 LNHDA and CDR2 SQIVND (reference sequence). The CDR3 is 13 amino acids. V was clipped by 6 bases and J by 4 bases; unmatched bases: 5. CDR3 protein: CASSQTGLTEAFF. CDR3 nucleotides: TGTGCCAGTAGCCAGACAGGGCTCACTGAAGCTTTCTTT.

V usage is TRBV7-9 and J usage is TRBJ2-5, with TRBD2 identical over 8 bases. The germline gives CDR1 SEHNR, CDR2 FQNEAQ (reference sequence). The CDR3 sequence is 13 residues long. V lost 5 bases, J lost 5 bases, and 4 bases stayed unmatched. The CDR3 coding sequence is TGTGCCAGCAGCCCGACTAGCGTGGAGACCCAGTACTTC. Translated, it gives CASSPTSVETQYF.

The chain couples TRBV5-1 to TRBJ1-1, with 7 bases aligning to TRBD1. This CDR3 is built from 14 residues. The germline V gene has CDR1 SGHRS and CDR2 YFSETQ. V shed 4 bases and J 1 base; nucleotides not matched to a gene: 4. The CDR3 loop is CASSKTGTNTEAFF. CDR3 bases: TGCGCCAGCAGCAAGACAGGGACGAACACTGAAGCTTTCTTT.

This chain joins TRBV19 and TRBJ1-2; TRBD1 aligns across 9 bases. Germline-derived CDR1 and CDR2 are LNHDA and SQIVND (reference sequence). This CDR3 contains 19 residues. V was pared by 5 bases and J by 2 bases, with 18 bases of the junction left unmatched. As DNA, the CDR3 is TGTGCCAGTAGTCCCCACGCGGTGGGACAGGGTCGATCCAACTATGGCTACACCTTC. Protein sequence: CASSPHAVGQGRSNYGYTF.

The chain recombines TRBV19 with TRBJ1-4; 7 nucleotides line up with TRBD1. The CDR3 spans 15 residues. From germline, CDR1 is LNHDA and CDR2 SQIVND (reference sequence). V shed 6 bases and J 5 bases; nucleotides not matched to a gene: 9. CDR3 sequence reads: CASSKGALLNEKLFF. DNA of the CDR3: TGTGCCAGTAGCAAGGGGGCCCTTCTGAATGAAAAACTGTTTTTT.

The rearrangement links TRBV5-1 to TRBJ2-2; D ambiguous. Germline lookup yields CDR1 SGHRS and CDR2 YFSETQ. V lost 10 bases to trimming and J lost 6 bases, with 19 bases between them. The CDR3 loop spans 14 amino acids. For the CDR3, the DNA is TGCGCCTCGAGCGAGGTGCTGACGGCCGGGGAGCTGTTTTTT. Translation gives CASSEVLTAGELFF.

The chain links TRBV5-1 to TRBJ2-5; maybe TRBD2 (5 bases). The end of the DNA is better explained by TRBJ2-7, so the J call may be wrong. Germline CDR1 SGHRS, CDR2 YFSETQ. CDR3 length: 13 residues. CDR3 in amino acids: CASSFGLSYEQYF. The DNA for the CDR3 is TGCGCCAGCAGCTTCGGACTCTCCTACGAGCAGTACTTC.

The chain links TRBV7-9 to TRBJ2-2; TRBD1 matches 7 bases. The CDR3 is 13 residues long. The germline V gene has CDR1 SEHNR and CDR2 FQNEAQ (reference sequence). V gave up 9 bases and J gave up 2 bases; unmatched junction bases: 3. The CDR3 region is CARGTVNTGELFF. The CDR3 nucleotides read TGTGCCAGAGGGACAGTTAACACCGGGGAGCTGTTTTTT.

The chain carries TRBV6-1 and TRBJ1-6, with TRBD1 as a possible D gene (5 bases). V lost 6 bases and J 10 bases, leaving 19 bases between the germline ends. The germline CDR1 and CDR2 sequences are MNHNS and SASEGT. This CDR3 comprises 15 residues. CDR3 sequence: CASRRPGTRGSPLHF. CDR3 nucleotide sequence: TGTGCCAGCAGGCGACCTGGCACCCGGGGGTCACCCCTCCACTTT.

The V and J genes are TRBV7-9 and TRBJ2-5, with 9 bases aligning to TRBD2. Germline CDR1 SEHNR, CDR2 FQNEAQ (reference sequence). This CDR3 has 16 amino acids. V was clipped by 1 base and J by 8 bases; unmatched bases: 11. CDR3 nucleotide sequence: TGTGCCAGCAGCTTAGTCGCTACCGGGACTAGCAACACCCAGTACTTC. It yields the protein CASSLVATGTSNTQYF. Full variable domain (rest looked up from reference TRBV7-9 and TRBJ2-5): DTGVSQNPRHKITKRGQNVTFRCDPISEHNRLYWYRQTLGQGPEFLTYFQNEAQLEKSRLLSDRFSAERPKGSFSTLEIQRTEQGDSAMYLCASSLVATGTSNTQYFGPGTRLLVL.

Only a few counts were recorded for this clone. The chain has TRBV4-1 and TRBJ1-4; possibly TRBD1 for D (5 bases). The CDR3 extends over 13 amino acids. CDR1 is MGHRA, CDR2 YSYEKL, per germline. Trimming left V 5 bases short and J 6 bases short, with 10 bases between. CDR3 DNA sequence: TGCGCCAGCAGCGGAGTAGGGGATGAAAAACTGTTTTTT. It specifies CASSGVGDEKLFF.

The V gene is TRBV28, the J gene TRBJ2-7; possibly TRBD2 for D (5 bases). The CDR3 is 13 amino acids. Per the germline V gene, CDR1 is MDHEN and CDR2 is SYDVKM. Trimming took 2 bases from V and 3 from J, leaving 8 bases between them. The CDR3 DNA reads as TGTGCCAGCAGTTTAGAGGGAAGCTACGAGCAGTACTTC. Translating gives CASSLEGSYEQYF.

This clone turned up a few times. The genes are TRBV15 and TRBJ2-2; D unclear. In germline, CDR1 is LNHNV, CDR2 YYDKDF (reference sequence). V gave up 5 bases and J gave up 0 bases, with 7 bases separating them. The CDR3 has 14 amino acids. CDR3 protein: CATSSGTNTGELFF. CDR3 bases: TGTGCCACCAGCTCAGGAACGAACACCGGGGAGCTGTTTTTT.

In its sample, this clone was seen once. The J gene is TRBJ1-3, the V gene TRBV5-1; TRBD1 is a possible D gene (5 bases). The CDR3 runs 15 residues. CDR1 SGHRS and CDR2 YFSETQ come from the germline V gene. V was pared by 0 bases and J by 4 bases, with 11 bases between. CDR3 nucleotides: TGCGCCAGCAGCTTGGAGGCAGGGCCGGGAAACACCATATATTTT. Translation: CASSLEAGPGNTIYF.

This clone turned up a few times. The V and J genes are TRBV6-1 and TRBJ1-1; 7 nucleotides agree with TRBD1. Trimming cost V 8 bases and J 0 bases; bases outside gene matches: 9. The germline V gene encodes CDR1 MNHNS and CDR2 SASEGT. This CDR3 has 15 residues. CDR3 in amino acids: CASERGRGMNTEAFF. In DNA form, the CDR3 reads TGTGCCAGCGAACGGGGCAGGGGGATGAACACTGAAGCTTTCTTT.

This clone came up a few times. This chain joins TRBV4-3 and TRBJ2-7; the D is unclear. The V and J ends lost 4 bases and 2 bases respectively, with 15 bases between them. Germline V lookup: CDR1 LGHNA, CDR2 YSLEER. The CDR3 has 15 amino acids. In DNA, the CDR3 is TGCGCCAGCAGCCTAGAGGTCTCATCGGCCTACGAGCAGTACTTC. It specifies CASSLEVSSAYEQYF.

The chain joins TRBV7-9 to TRBJ1-5, with D maybe TRBD1 (5 bases). The germline V gene encodes CDR1 SEHNR and CDR2 FQNEAQ (reference sequence). CDR3 length: 17 residues. V gave up 5 bases and J gave up 2 bases, with 19 bases separating them. This CDR3 is CASSKFKTDTGNQPQHF. CDR3 DNA sequence: TGTGCCAGCAGCAAATTCAAGACGGACACCGGCAATCAGCCCCAGCATTTT. Looking up the rest from reference TRBV7-9 and TRBJ1-5 gives the full variable domain: DTGVSQNPRHKITKRGQNVTFRCDPISEHNRLYWYRQTLGQGPEFLTYFQNEAQLEKSRLLSDRFSAERPKGSFSTLEIQRTEQGDSAMYLCASSKFKTDTGNQPQHFGDGTRLSIL.